This T cell receptor beta chain was found in a study of blood T cell repertoires in COVID-19. On the study more broadly: Sources were T cells, B-cell-depleted T cells, or PBMCs; the material itself was cDNA or gDNA.

The germline V gene has CDR1 KGHSH and CDR2 LQKENI. V gave up 6 bases and J gave up 1 base; unmatched junction bases: 5. The CDR3 totals 15 residues. Some clones are missing from TCRdb's copy, which holds only in-frame ones; the method was immunoSEQ multiplex PCR. The data contain roughly 200,000 clones, 70% to 90% of them seen just once; the ten biggest clones take up 6.2%. The chain recombines TRBV18 with TRBJ2-2, with 7 bases matching TRBD2. The TCR sequence derives from a woman in her 40s who had recovered from COVID-19. The sequenced sample was peripheral blood. Written as DNA, the CDR3 is TGTGCCAGCTCTACAGCGGGATGGAACACCGGGGAGCTGTTTTTT. Its protein product is CASSTAGWNTGELFF.